The 32 T cell receptor beta chains presented below share a single source sample, sequenced in a study of HIV-infected children after antiretroviral therapy interruption. A 3' RACE protocol on RNA, with unique molecular identifiers, produced the TCR library. TCRdb ran MiXCR on the 3' RACE reads and lists one entry per CDR3 protein. The sample has about 89,000 distinct CDR3 sequences; roughly 6.7% are singletons. Treatment specified: PENTA 11 planned treatment interruption arm or continuous ART arm. Here the sequenced sample was CD45RA+ CD4+ T cells from PBMCs, pooled from several time points, taken from a donor given antiretroviral therapy, either interrupted or continuous. Described subset: naive CD4+ CD45RA+ CD45RO- T cells. These receptors originate from a pool of human donors with HIV.

The chain carries TRBV6-1 and TRBJ2-5; 10 bases match TRBD2. This CDR3 region has 13 residues. The germline CDR1 and CDR2 sequences are MNHNS and SASEGT. The V gene end was trimmed by 9 bases and the J gene end by 2 bases; junction bases not matched to a gene: 3. CDR3 sequence: CASLSGGQETQYF. The CDR3 DNA is TGTGCCAGTCTTAGCGGGGGGCAAGAGACCCAGTACTTC.

There are many counts of this clonotype. The CDR3: CASRGDASYEQYF. CDR3 bases: TGTGCCAGCAGGGGGGACGCCTCCTACGAGCAGTACTTC. This chain connects TRBV2 to TRBJ2-7, with D tentatively TRBD1 or TRBD2 (5 bases each). Germline V gives CDR1 SNHLY, CDR2 FYNNEI. Trimming cost V 6 bases and J 0 bases, with 9 bases left between them. CDR3 length: 13 amino acids.

The sample holds many counts of this clonotype. The rearrangement uses TRBV20-1 and TRBJ1-6; 7 nucleotides match TRBD1. The ends lost 6 bases at V and 7 bases at J; junction bases unmatched: 12. The germline V gene has CDR1 DFQATT and CDR2 SNEGSKA (reference sequence). The CDR3 covers 15 residues. CDR3 loop: CSAATETGMNSPLHF. As DNA, the CDR3 is TGCAGTGCCGCGACCGAGACAGGGATGAATTCACCCCTCCACTTT.

This clonotype was picked up many times. The chain has TRBV12-3 or TRBV12-4 and TRBJ1-1, with no clear D. This CDR3 region has 14 residues. Trimming pared 1 base from V and 0 bases from J, leaving 6 bases between. Written as DNA, the CDR3 is TGTGCCAGCAGTTTAGTCCTAATGAACACTGAAGCTTTCTTT. This codes for CASSLVLMNTEAFF.

This chain uses TRBV6-1 with TRBJ2-3, with D unclear. This CDR3 spans 14 amino acids. Germline values: CDR1 MNHNS, CDR2 SASEGT. With 3 bases removed from V and 8 bases from J, the gap between germline ends came to 15 bases. The CDR3 region is CASSEGASLVTQYF. The CDR3, as DNA: TGTGCCAGCAGTGAGGGCGCTAGTTTGGTTACGCAGTATTTT.

Only a few counts were recorded for this clonotype. The gene calls are TRBV6-1 and TRBJ2-5; D unresolved. Trimming removed 1 base at V and 1 base at J, with 7 bases between. The CDR3 loop spans 14 amino acids. Germline-derived CDR1 and CDR2 are MNHNS and SASEGT. This chain's CDR3 is CASSEGLRQETQYF. The CDR3 DNA reads TGTGCCAGCAGTGAAGGTTTACGCCAAGAGACCCAGTACTTC.

This clonotype was seen ten or more times. The V call is TRBV4-1, the J call TRBJ2-7; possibly TRBD2 for D (6 bases). The CDR3 is 16 residues long. Germline assignment: CDR1 MGHRA and CDR2 YSYEKL. The ends were cut back, 1 base at V and 2 bases at J, with 15 bases in the middle. The CDR3 DNA is TGCGCCAGCAGCCAAGGGGGGTACGGGAGCCCCTACGAGCAGTACTTC. Encoded protein: CASSQGGYGSPYEQYF.

This clonotype was detected ten times or more. V is TRBV12-3 or TRBV12-4 and J is TRBJ2-7, with 8 bases fitting TRBD2. V trimming: 6 bases; J trimming: 0 bases; junction bases outside the gene matches: 4. The CDR3 extends over 14 amino acids. CDR3 amino acids: CASRAGGNSYEQYF. Written as DNA, the CDR3 is TGTGCCAGCAGGGCGGGGGGCAACTCCTACGAGCAGTACTTC.

This clonotype came up many times. The genes are TRBV25-1 and TRBJ2-1; D ambiguous. The V end lost 2 bases, the J end lost 7 bases, and 18 bases lay between the germline ends. The CDR3 is 16 amino acids. Looked up from germline, CDR1 is MGHDK and CDR2 is SYGVNS. CDR3 DNA sequence: TGTGCCAGCAGTGAAGTCCGGGCTAAGGGTAAGAATGAGCAGTTCTTC. This sequence encodes CASSEVRAKGKNEQFF.

The sample holds many counts of this clonotype. The J gene is TRBJ2-5, the V gene TRBV7-9; 8 bases are shared with TRBD2. The CDR3 consists of 19 residues. The germline V gene has CDR1 SEHNR and CDR2 FQNEAQ (reference sequence). Trimming cost V 4 bases and J 2 bases; bases outside gene matches: 18. This CDR3 reads CASSSPRGRGGGRQETQYF. The CDR3 nucleotides read TGTGCCAGCAGCTCCCCCCGGGGACGGGGGGGCGGTCGACAAGAGACCCAGTACTTC.

The V call is TRBV5-1, the J call TRBJ1-2, with a possible D match to TRBD1 (5 bases). The V and J ends lost 0 bases and 2 bases respectively, with 23 bases between them. From germline, CDR1 is SGHRS and CDR2 YFSETQ. This CDR3 spans 19 amino acids. The CDR3 DNA reads as TGCGCCAGCAGCTTGGCCCCCCGACAGCGACCCAAACAAAACTATGGCTACACCTTC. Its translation is CASSLAPRQRPKQNYGYTF.

The sample holds many counts of this clonotype. The V gene is TRBV6-1, the J gene TRBJ2-7; D is unresolved. This CDR3 contains 12 residues. The germline gives CDR1 MNHNS, CDR2 SASEGT. V lost 4 bases and J 2 bases, leaving 6 bases between the germline ends. The CDR3 here is CASSGSPYEQYF. As DNA, the CDR3 is TGTGCCAGCAGTGGATCACCCTACGAGCAGTACTTC.

The table lists this clonotype with many counts. CDR3: CASSLGTGLNTEAFF. The DNA for the CDR3 is TGCGCCAGCAGCTTGGGGACAGGGCTCAACACTGAAGCTTTCTTT. V usage is TRBV5-1 and J usage is TRBJ1-1, with 8 bases matching TRBD1. V lost 0 bases and J lost 2; bases outside the gene matches: 3. The CDR3 sequence is 15 residues long. Germline V CDR1 and CDR2: SGHRS, YFSETQ.

The chain joins TRBV20-1 to TRBJ1-5, with a tentative D call TRBD1 (6 bases). Trimming left V 3 bases short and J 7 bases short, with 19 bases between. The V gene's germline CDR1 is DFQATT and CDR2 SNEGSKA (reference sequence). The CDR3 spans 15 residues. CDR3 loop: CSASKVGAESQPQHF. The CDR3 DNA reads as TGCAGTGCTAGCAAAGTGGGGGCTGAGAGCCAGCCCCAGCATTTT.

In this sample, this clonotype turned up a few times. DNA for the CDR3: TGTGCCAGCACCGTTGGACAGGGGGCGCCCGGGGAGCTGTTTTTT. It specifies CASTVGQGAPGELFF. The V gene is TRBV9, the J gene TRBJ2-2; 11 nucleotides agree with TRBD1. CDR3 length: 15 amino acids. The J segment lost 6 bases and the V segment lost 6 bases, leaving 7 bases of the junction unmatched. Germline V gene sequence: CDR1 SGDLS, CDR2 YYNGEE. The full variable domain, with the rest looked up from reference TRBV9 and TRBJ2-2, is DSGVTQTPKHLITATGQRVTLRCSPRSGDLSVYWYQQSLDQGLQFLIQYYNGEERAKGNILERFSAQQFPDLHSELNLSSLELGDSALYFCASTVGQGAPGELFFGEGSRLTVL.

This clonotype occurred many times. The gene calls are TRBV5-5 and TRBJ1-1, with a weak D call TRBD1 (6 bases). The ends were cut back, 0 bases at V and 8 bases at J, with 11 bases in the middle. CDR1 is SGHKS and CDR2 is YYEKEE in the germline V gene (reference sequence). This CDR3 has 13 residues. The CDR3 region is CASSLAYREEAFF. The CDR3 DNA reads TGTGCCAGCAGCTTGGCCTACAGGGAAGAAGCTTTCTTT.

This clonotype occurred a few times. Here the CDR3 DNA reads TGTGCCAGCAGCCCCCTACGAAGGACACGGTTATACAATGAGCAGTTCTTC. This gives the protein CASSPLRRTRLYNEQFF. J is TRBJ2-1 and V is TRBV11-1, with a possible D match to TRBD1 (5 bases). The CDR3 sequence is 17 residues long. Trimming took off 5 bases at V and 4 bases at J, with 21 bases between the two ends. Germline loops: CDR1 SGHAT, CDR2 FQDESV (reference sequence).

This clonotype was seen repeatedly, ten times or more. The V and J genes are TRBV10-3 and TRBJ2-1; either TRBD1 or TRBD2 may fit D (5 bases each). CDR3 length equals 14 residues. Per germline, CDR1 ENHRY and CDR2 SYGVKD. V shed 6 bases and J shed 0 bases, with 9 bases lying between them. This chain's CDR3 is CAISLGPSYNEQFF. The DNA for the CDR3 is TGTGCCATCAGCCTGGGACCCTCCTACAATGAGCAGTTCTTC.

This clonotype was counted at least ten times. The rearrangement uses TRBV14 and TRBJ2-3, with a tentative D call TRBD2 (5 bases). The CDR3 covers 15 residues. Per the germline V gene, CDR1 is SGHDN and CDR2 is FVKESK. V dropped 4 bases and J dropped 0 bases, with 11 bases sitting between them. As DNA, the CDR3 is TGTGCCAGCAGCCTTGCGGGCCTTAGCACAGATACGCAGTATTTT. Translating gives CASSLAGLSTDTQYF.

Ten or more counts support this clonotype. The rearrangement uses TRBV20-1 and TRBJ2-1; the D gene is possibly TRBD1 (6 bases). The germline V gene encodes CDR1 DFQATT and CDR2 SNEGSKA (reference sequence). Trimming removed 4 bases from V and 4 bases from J, with 17 bases in between. The length of the CDR3 is 15 residues. The CDR3 is CSAKTGTTLYNEQFF. Here the CDR3 DNA reads TGCAGTGCTAAGACCGGGACAACTCTATACAATGAGCAGTTCTTC.

This clonotype was observed at least ten times. The gene calls are TRBV20-1 and TRBJ1-2; unclear D gene. CDR1 is DFQATT and CDR2 is SNEGSKA in the germline V gene (reference sequence). This CDR3 comprises 14 residues. Trimming removed 1 base from V and 4 bases from J, with 13 bases in between. This CDR3 reads CSARGVRGSYGYTF. DNA of the CDR3: TGCAGTGCTAGAGGAGTAAGAGGGAGCTATGGCTACACCTTC.

The chain carries TRBV5-1 and TRBJ2-7; 12 bases are a match to TRBD2. Looked up from germline, CDR1 is SGHRS and CDR2 is YFSETQ. The CDR3 covers 16 residues. The V segment lost 7 bases and the J segment 3 bases; nucleotides outside the gene matches: 11. As DNA, the CDR3 is TGCGCCAGCCGGGCCTCTGGACTAGCGGGACTCTACGAGCAGTACTTC. Protein: CASRASGLAGLYEQYF.

This clonotype was counted ten times or more. The chain carries TRBV5-1 and TRBJ1-1, with D perhaps matching TRBD1 (6 bases). Trimming shortened V by 1 base and J by 1 base, and 11 bases separated the two germline ends. The CDR3 consists of 15 residues. CDR1 is SGHRS, CDR2 YFSETQ, per germline. For the CDR3, the DNA is TGCGCCAGCAGCTTGACAGGGAAGGCGAACACTGAAGCTTTCTTT. It encodes CASSLTGKANTEAFF.

This clonotype showed up just a few times. The chain has TRBV5-6 and TRBJ2-7; 8 bases line up with TRBD1. Trimming cost V 5 bases and J 6 bases; bases outside gene matches: 7. Looked up from germline, CDR1 is SGHDT and CDR2 is YYEEEE. CDR3 length: 13 amino acids. DNA of the CDR3: TGTGCCAGCAGATTGACAGGGGTCGGCGAGCAGTACTTC. Translation: CASRLTGVGEQYF.

This clonotype was detected ten times or more. The rearrangement uses TRBV5-1 and TRBJ2-7; TRBD2 aligns across 7 bases. The germline V gene has CDR1 SGHRS and CDR2 YFSETQ. This CDR3 comprises 15 residues. With V trimmed by 0 bases and J by 2 bases, 5 bases remained unmatched. CDR3 residues: CASSLDVTSAYEQYF. In DNA, the CDR3 is TGCGCCAGCAGCTTGGACGTAACTAGCGCCTACGAGCAGTACTTC.

The chain joins TRBV30 to TRBJ2-2; perhaps TRBD2 as D (5 bases). The CDR3 contains 14 residues. V lost 0 bases and J lost 6, with 11 bases in between. Germline values: CDR1 GTSNPN, CDR2 SVGIG (reference sequence). The CDR3 DNA is TGTGCCTGGAGTGTACTAATTAGCGCCGGGGAGCTGTTTTTT. Its protein product is CAWSVLISAGELFF.

This clonotype was counted at least ten times. The chain employs TRBV6-5 and TRBJ2-7, with D hard to call. The CDR3 spans 10 residues. The V end was cut by 6 bases, the J end by 8 bases, with 8 bases between. Germline V CDR1 and CDR2: MNHEY, SVGAGI. CDR3 in amino acids: CASSLSQQYF. The CDR3 region has the DNA TGTGCCAGCAGCTTATCCCAGCAGTACTTC.

This clonotype was counted ten times or more. This rearrangement joins TRBV7-9 to TRBJ1-1, with D perhaps TRBD1 (5 bases). CDR1 SEHNR and CDR2 FQNEAQ come from the germline V gene (reference sequence). The CDR3 loop spans 14 amino acids. V lost 2 bases, J lost 11 bases, and 18 bases lay in between. CDR3: CASSLTGTAMVAFF. In nucleotides, the CDR3 is TGTGCCAGCAGCTTAACCGGGACCGCAATGGTGGCTTTCTTT.

This clonotype was recorded many times. The chain carries TRBV4-2 and TRBJ2-7; TRBD2 is a possible D gene (6 bases). The CDR3 is made up of 16 amino acids. Trimming took 0 bases from V and 2 from J, leaving 14 bases between them. Germline-derived CDR1 and CDR2 are LGHNA and YNFKEQ. In nucleotides, the CDR3 is TGTGCCAGCAGCCAAGAGATGGGGCGGGGAGCCTACGAGCAGTACTTC. Its protein product is CASSQEMGRGAYEQYF.

This clonotype was detected ten times or more. The J gene is TRBJ1-5, the V gene TRBV2; no firm D call. Per the germline V gene, CDR1 is SNHLY and CDR2 is FYNNEI. The length of the CDR3 is 14 residues. Trimming cost V 4 bases and J 4 bases, with 11 bases left between them. The CDR3 DNA follows: TGTGCCAGCAGTGTTACGGCCGAGAATCAGCCCCAGCATTTT. It is translated as CASSVTAENQPQHF.

The V and J genes are TRBV7-8 and TRBJ1-6, with D possibly matching TRBD1 (6 bases). This CDR3 is 15 amino acids long. V shed 2 bases and J shed 9 bases, with 14 bases lying between them. Germline CDR1 SGHVS, CDR2 FQNEAQ. CDR3 in DNA: TGTGCCAGCAGCTTAAACAGGGAGGTGGGTTCACCCCTCCACTTT. Encoded protein: CASSLNREVGSPLHF.

This clonotype came up many times. The gene calls are TRBV10-2 and TRBJ2-7; the match to TRBD1 covers 7 bases. Germline lookup yields CDR1 WSHSY and CDR2 SAAADI. V trimming: 4 bases; J trimming: 7 bases; junction bases outside the gene matches: 7. This CDR3 has 13 amino acids. CDR3 DNA: TGCGCCAGCAGTGGGGCAGGGGGAAGGGAGCAGTACTTC. Its protein is CASSGAGGREQYF.